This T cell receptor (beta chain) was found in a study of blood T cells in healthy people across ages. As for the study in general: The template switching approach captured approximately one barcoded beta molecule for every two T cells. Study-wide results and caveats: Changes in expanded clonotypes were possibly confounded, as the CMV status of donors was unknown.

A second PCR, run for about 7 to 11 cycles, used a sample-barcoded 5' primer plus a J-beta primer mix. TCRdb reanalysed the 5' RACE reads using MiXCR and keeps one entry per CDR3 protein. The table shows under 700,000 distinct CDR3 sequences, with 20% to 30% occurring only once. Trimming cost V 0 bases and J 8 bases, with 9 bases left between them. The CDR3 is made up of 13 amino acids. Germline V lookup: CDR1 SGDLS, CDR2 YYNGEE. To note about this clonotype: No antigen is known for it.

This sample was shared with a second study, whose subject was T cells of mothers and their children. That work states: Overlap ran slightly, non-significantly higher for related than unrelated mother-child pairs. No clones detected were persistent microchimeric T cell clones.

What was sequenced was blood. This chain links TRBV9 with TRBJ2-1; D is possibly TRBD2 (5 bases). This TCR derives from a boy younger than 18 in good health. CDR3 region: CASSVAIGDEQFF. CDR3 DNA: TGTGCCAGCAGCGTAGCTATCGGGGATGAGCAGTTCTTC.